Following are 26 T cell receptor beta chains from one sample sequenced in a study of T cell responses to AZD1222 COVID-19 vaccine. Data came from immunoSEQ multiplex PCR; TCRdb stores just in-frame clones and leaves some out. Among 200,000 to 300,000 clones listed, 85% to 95% were seen once. The sample was peripheral blood, taken on day 0 of AZD1222 vaccination. These receptors originate from an adult in good health.

The chain has TRBV15 and TRBJ2-7, with 9 bases that match TRBD2. The CDR3 has 15 residues. Trimming removed 8 bases from V and 3 bases from J; junction bases left unmatched: 11. Germline V gene lookup returns CDR1 LNHNV and CDR2 YYDKDF (reference sequence). The CDR3 DNA reads TGTGCCACCCTGTGGGTAGCGGGGGTCCGCTACGAGCAGTACTTC. Its protein product is CATLWVAGVRYEQYF. Complete variable domain (other parts from reference TRBV15 and TRBJ2-7): DAMVIQNPRYQVTQFGKPVTLSCSQTLNHNVMYWYQQKSSQAPKLLFHYYDKDFNNEADTPDNFQSRRPNTSFCFLDIRSPGLGDTAMYLCATLWVAGVRYEQYFGPGTRLTVT.

This chain uses TRBV6-4 with TRBJ1-5; D is ambiguous. Deletions cut 1 base from V and 11 bases from J, with 12 bases between. Germline loops: CDR1 MRHNA, CDR2 SNTAGT. CDR3 length equals 13 residues. The DNA of the CDR3 is TGTGCCAGCAGTGACTTTAGGCCCACAGCCCAGCATTTT. Translated: CASSDFRPTAQHF.

This chain links TRBV9 with TRBJ2-7; the D gene is possibly TRBD2 (5 bases). The CDR3 has 15 amino acids. Deletions cut 1 base from V and 1 base from J, with 12 bases between. The germline CDR1 and CDR2 sequences are SGDLS and YYNGEE. Here the CDR3 reads CASSVSWTGSYEQYF. In nucleotides, the CDR3 is TGTGCCAGCAGCGTAAGCTGGACGGGATCCTACGAGCAGTACTTC.

This chain links TRBV29-1 with TRBJ2-3; D uncertain. The CDR3 is made up of 12 amino acids. CDR1 SQVTM and CDR2 ANQGSEA come from the germline V gene. Between the trimmed V and J ends, which lost 7 bases and 1 base, there was a span of 9 bases. CDR3 sequence (DNA): TGCAGCGCTGACACGGGCACAGATACGCAGTATTTT. Its translation is CSADTGTDTQYF.

The chain combines TRBV7-2 with TRBJ1-2; weak D call: TRBD1 (5 bases). Germline CDR1 SGHTA, CDR2 FQGNSA. Trimming removed 5 bases at V and 5 bases at J, with 15 bases between. The CDR3 is made up of 14 amino acids. The CDR3 sequence is CASSTSPGLYGYTF. CDR3 DNA sequence: TGTGCCAGCAGCACCTCGCCGGGGCTATATGGCTACACCTTC. Looking up the rest from reference TRBV7-2 and TRBJ1-2 gives the full variable domain: GAGVSQSPSNKVTEKGKDVELRCDPISGHTALYWYRQSLGQGLEFLIYFQGNSAPDKSGLPSDRFSAERTGGSVSTLTIQRTQQEDSAVYLCASSTSPGLYGYTFGSGTRLTVV.

This chain connects TRBV7-9 to TRBJ2-7; D unclear. The CDR3 consists of 10 residues. The V gene lost 5 bases and the J gene lost 8 bases, with 7 bases spanning the gap. CDR1 is SEHNR and CDR2 is FQNEAQ in the germline V gene (reference sequence). The CDR3 DNA is TGTGCCAGCAGCGGTTCCCAGCAGTACTTC. Translation: CASSGSQQYF.

The chain recombines TRBV6-5 with TRBJ2-1; 9 nucleotides line up with TRBD1. Looked up from germline, CDR1 is MNHEY and CDR2 is SVGAGI. V was clipped by 7 bases and J by 7 bases; unmatched bases: 8. The CDR3 spans 14 residues. As DNA, the CDR3 is TGTGCCAGCACCCCGGACAGGGGCGTGAATGAGCAGTTCTTC. As protein: CASTPDRGVNEQFF.

Comments on this clone: The identical CDR3 is also encoded by other nucleotide sequences in the sample. V usage is TRBV27 and J usage is TRBJ1-1; TRBD1 matches 8 bases. This CDR3 comprises 13 residues. CDR1 is MNHEY and CDR2 is SMNVEV in the germline V gene (reference sequence). V gave up 6 bases and J gave up 2 bases; unmatched junction bases: 2. CDR3 nucleotide sequence: TGTGCCAGCAGGACAGGGGCTAACACTGAAGCTTTCTTT. Encoded protein: CASRTGANTEAFF.

CDR3 loop: CASTNLGQGSSYEQYF. The CDR3 region has the DNA TGTGCCAGCACCAACTTGGGACAGGGGAGCTCCTACGAGCAGTACTTC. The rearrangement uses TRBV7-9 and TRBJ2-7, with TRBD1 matching 10 bases. V gave up 7 bases and J gave up 0 bases; unmatched junction bases: 9. CDR1 is SEHNR, CDR2 FQNEAQ, per germline (reference sequence). The CDR3 is made up of 16 amino acids.

The chain has TRBV18 and TRBJ1-5; D ambiguous. There are 13 residues in the CDR3. V lost 1 base, J lost 5 bases, and 6 bases lay in between. The germline CDR1 and CDR2 sequences are KGHSH and LQKENI. The CDR3 nucleotides are TGTGCCAGCTCACCACGGGCGGATCAGCCCCAGCATTTT. This encodes CASSPRADQPQHF.

This clone was picked up one time. The rearrangement links TRBV6-5 to TRBJ1-5; unclear D gene. Deletions cut 2 bases from V and 5 bases from J, with 7 bases between. Germline V gives CDR1 MNHEY, CDR2 SVGAGI. The CDR3 spans 13 residues. The CDR3, as DNA: TGTGCCAGCAGTTACCGACTTTATCAGCCCCAGCATTTT. Protein sequence: CASSYRLYQPQHF.

The V call is TRBV29-1, the J call TRBJ1-1; perhaps TRBD1 as D (5 bases). Trimming left V 7 bases short and J 0 bases short, with 12 bases between. From germline, CDR1 is SQVTM and CDR2 ANQGSEA. The CDR3 is 13 amino acids. CDR3 sequence reads: CSGGKGMNTEAFF. CDR3 nucleotides: TGCAGCGGGGGGAAAGGGATGAACACTGAAGCTTTCTTT.

This clone was seen a handful of times. The chain joins TRBV7-9 to TRBJ1-6; 8 nucleotides agree with TRBD1. CDR1 SEHNR and CDR2 FQNEAQ come from the germline V gene (reference sequence). Trimming took 4 bases from V and 7 from J; bases not matched to a gene: 3. The CDR3 is 14 residues long. The CDR3 DNA is TGTGCCAGCAGCTCGACAGGGGCCAATTCACCCCTCCACTTT. This encodes CASSSTGANSPLHF.

The gene calls are TRBV19 and TRBJ1-1; a possible D gene is TRBD1 (5 bases). The CDR3 is 12 residues long. Germline V gene data show CDR1 as LNHDA and CDR2 as SQIVND (reference sequence). Trimming removed 10 bases at V and 0 bases at J, with 9 bases between. DNA of the CDR3: TGTGCCACCAGACAGATGAACACTGAAGCTTTCTTT. This codes for CATRQMNTEAFF.

The rearrangement joins TRBV5-1 to TRBJ2-5, with a tentative D call TRBD1 (6 bases). Trimming removed 3 bases from V and 5 bases from J, with 17 bases in between. Germline-derived CDR1 and CDR2 are SGHRS and YFSETQ. This CDR3 contains 15 residues. The CDR3 reads CASSSVPGAGETQYF. The CDR3 nucleotides are TGCGCCAGCAGCTCTGTCCCAGGGGCAGGTGAGACCCAGTACTTC.

A remark on this clone: The junction shows a germline mismatch at one end, possibly a read error. J is TRBJ1-6 and V is TRBV5-1; 8 bases match TRBD1. The CDR3 totals 14 residues. Germline CDR1 and CDR2: SGHRS and YFSETQ. In nucleotides, the CDR3 is TGCGCCAGCAGATTGGACAGGGATCATTCACCCCTCCACTTT. This encodes CASRLDRDHSPLHF.

This sequence joins TRBV5-4 and TRBJ1-6; 8 bases agree with TRBD1. V lost 5 bases, J lost 7 bases, and 8 bases stayed unmatched. CDR3 length equals 15 residues. Germline V CDR1 and CDR2: SGHNT, YYREEE (reference sequence). The CDR3 reads CASSLTGVWNSPLHF. CDR3 coding DNA: TGTGCCAGCAGTCTGACAGGGGTTTGGAATTCACCCCTCCACTTT.

The chain is built from TRBV7-9 and TRBJ2-3; no reliable D call. This CDR3 is built from 11 residues. Germline lookup yields CDR1 SEHNR and CDR2 FQNEAQ (reference sequence). The V and J ends lost 2 bases and 7 bases respectively, with 4 bases between them. The DNA of the CDR3 is TGTGCCAGCAGCTTATACTATACGCAGTATTTT. This codes for CASSLYYTQYF.

This chain uses TRBV11-3 with TRBJ2-1; D uncertain. The CDR3 totals 13 residues. Germline CDR1 is SGHNT and CDR2 is YENEEA. The V and J ends lost 1 base and 5 bases respectively, with 6 bases between them. CDR3 DNA: TGTGCCAGCAGCTTAGGTCCTCACAATGAGCAGTTCTTC. This gives the protein CASSLGPHNEQFF.

The CDR3 loop reads CASSPPGVINEKLFF. For the CDR3, the DNA is TGTGCCAGCTCACCACCGGGCGTCATTAATGAAAAACTGTTTTTT. V and J are TRBV18 and TRBJ1-4; no definite D call. The CDR3 consists of 15 residues. The ends were cut back, 0 bases at V and 4 bases at J, with 9 bases in the middle. CDR1 and CDR2 (germline): KGHSH, LQKENI.

The V call is TRBV10-3, the J call TRBJ1-1; possibly TRBD1 for D (6 bases). With 10 bases removed from V and 5 bases from J, the gap between germline ends came to 14 bases. The CDR3 extends over 12 amino acids. Germline loops: CDR1 ENHRY, CDR2 SYGVKD. This chain's CDR3 is CASTGIGTEAFF. Written as DNA, the CDR3 is TGTGCCAGTACAGGGATTGGAACTGAAGCTTTCTTT.

CDR3 protein: CASSLEGTNTEAFF. The CDR3 bases are TGCGCCAGCAGCTTGGAAGGGACGAACACTGAAGCTTTCTTT. This rearrangement joins TRBV5-1 to TRBJ1-1; possible D gene TRBD1, 5 bases. CDR3 length equals 14 residues. V lost 0 bases, J lost 1 base, and 7 bases lay in between. Germline V gives CDR1 SGHRS, CDR2 YFSETQ.

The V and J genes are TRBV4-1 and TRBJ2-7, with TRBD2 as a possible D gene (7 bases). CDR3 length equals 18 residues. CDR1 MGHRA and CDR2 YSYEKL come from the germline V gene. Trimming removed 0 bases at V and 6 bases at J, with 24 bases between. The CDR3 sequence is CASSQDGGRGGRVSEQYF. The CDR3 DNA follows: TGCGCCAGCAGCCAAGATGGAGGAAGGGGGGGCCGAGTCAGCGAGCAGTACTTC.

The rearrangement joins TRBV28 to TRBJ2-7; D is uncertain. V lost 7 bases and J lost 4, with 11 bases in between. The CDR3 length is 12 residues. Germline-derived CDR1 and CDR2 are MDHEN and SYDVKM. The CDR3 is CASTIEGYEQYF. The CDR3 bases are TGTGCCAGCACCATTGAAGGTTACGAGCAGTACTTC.

J is TRBJ2-1 and V is TRBV19; D may be TRBD1 or TRBD2 (6 bases each). This CDR3 is built from 19 residues. Trimming shortened V by 3 bases and J by 4 bases, and 25 bases separated the two germline ends. CDR1 LNHDA and CDR2 SQIVND come from the germline V gene (reference sequence). The DNA of the CDR3 is TGTGCCAGTAGTATGAGGTACATAGGGGGTGAGCGGGTTTACAATGAGCAGTTCTTC. This gives the protein CASSMRYIGGERVYNEQFF.

V and J are TRBV27 and TRBJ1-2, with D possibly matching TRBD1 (5 bases). Germline V CDR1 and CDR2: MNHEY, SMNVEV (reference sequence). With 6 bases removed from V and 4 bases from J, the gap between germline ends came to 12 bases. The CDR3 runs 13 residues. For the CDR3, the DNA is TGTGCCAGCAGAGCAGGGTTCCCCTATGGCTACACCTTC. Protein product: CASRAGFPYGYTF.